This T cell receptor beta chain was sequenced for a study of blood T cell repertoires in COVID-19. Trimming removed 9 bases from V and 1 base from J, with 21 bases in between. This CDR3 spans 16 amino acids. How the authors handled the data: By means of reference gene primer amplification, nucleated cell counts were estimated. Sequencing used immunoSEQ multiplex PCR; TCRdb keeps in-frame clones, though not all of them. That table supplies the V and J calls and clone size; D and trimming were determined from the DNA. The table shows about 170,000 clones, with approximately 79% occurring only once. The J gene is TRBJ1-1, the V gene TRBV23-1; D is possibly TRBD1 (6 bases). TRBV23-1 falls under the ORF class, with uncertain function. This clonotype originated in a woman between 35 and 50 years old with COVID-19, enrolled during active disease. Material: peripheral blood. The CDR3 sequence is CASTLGPGQKNTEAFF. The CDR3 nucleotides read TGCGCCAGTACTTTAGGGCCAGGACAGAAGAACACTGAAGCTTTCTTT.